Listed below are T cell receptor beta chains from one sample, sequenced in a study of blood T cell repertoires in COVID-19. TCRdb keeps only in-frame clones here, not all; method: immunoSEQ multiplex PCR. The sample includes approximately 150,000 clones, 80% to 90% seen only once; the top ten take 3.9%. Sequencing used peripheral blood. The receptors shown here come from a woman aged 60 to 75 who had recovered from COVID-19. Each CDR3 is given with its conserved first and last residue. Fields, in order: CDR3 protein, CDR3 DNA, J gene, clone size, D gene, V gene. D genes are given only for firm matches. Size is omitted from some rows. Given values are once, few, many or a class for expanded clones.

CASSQEAGRLKTQYF TGCGCCAGCAGCCAAGAAGCGGGGAGGTTGAAGACCCAGTACTTC TRBJ2-5 - TRBD2 TRBV4-3
CASRLSWESYGYTF TGCGCCAGCAGGCTAAGTTGGGAGAGCTATGGCTACACCTTC TRBJ1-2 - - TRBV5-1
CASSLGRGVYEQYF TGCGCCAGCAGCTTGGGGAGGGGTGTTTACGAGCAGTACTTC TRBJ2-7 - - TRBV5-1
CATKTASPLHF TGTGCCACCAAGACAGCTTCACCCCTCCACTTT TRBJ1-6 - - TRBV6-5
CASKAGGSTDTQYF TGTGCCAGCAAGGCGGGGGGGAGCACAGATACGCAGTATTTT TRBJ2-3 - TRBD2 TRBV2
CASSFRSAALHF TGTGCCAGCAGTTTCCGCAGCGCAGCCCTCCACTTT TRBJ1-6 - - TRBV27
CASSYLGQGSPYEQYF TGTGCCAGCAGTTACTTGGGACAGGGAAGCCCCTACGAGCAGTACTTC TRBJ2-7 - TRBD1 TRBV6-5
CASSQGGGAPGYTF TGTGCCAGCAGCCAAGGGGGCGGGGCTCCAGGCTACACCTTC TRBJ1-2 few - TRBV3-1/TRBV3-2
CASSAPRDSWNTGELFF TGTGCCAGCAGCGCCCCAAGGGACAGCTGGAACACCGGGGAGCTGTTTTTT TRBJ2-2 few TRBD1 TRBV9
CASSLIGGALETQYF TGTGCCAGCAGCTTAATAGGGGGCGCCCTGGAGACCCAGTACTTC TRBJ2-5 - TRBD1 TRBV11-2
CASSLVGTSTDTQYF TGTGCCAGCAGCTTGGTTGGGACTAGCACAGATACGCAGTATTTT TRBJ2-3 - - TRBV7-9
CASSSGTGARETQYF TGTGCCAGCAGTTCCGGGACAGGGGCAAGGGAGACCCAGTACTTC TRBJ2-5 - TRBD1 TRBV28
CASSEGQVPYGYTF TGTGCCAGCAGTGAAGGGCAGGTCCCCTATGGCTACACCTTC TRBJ1-2 - - TRBV6-1
CASSRSGWGQETQYF TGTGCCAGTAGTAGGTCGGGATGGGGCCAAGAGACCCAGTACTTC TRBJ2-5 few - TRBV19